A single sample gave rise to the 32 T cell receptor beta chains below, sequenced in a study of beta chain features in type 1 diabetes (dated by TCRdb to the late 2010s). Libraries were made using the immunoSEQ multiplex PCR assay. The High Capacity cDNA Reverse Transcription Kit was used to reverse transcribe all of the isolated RNA, meaning that expressed TCRB transcripts were what got sequenced. TCRdb holds this immuneACCESS table with in-frame rearrangements only. Some clones are missing; in checked studies, unresolved V genes explain under half, and the rest has no known cause. This sample has under 550,000 clones in its table, and more than 9.5% of those were observed once. The leading ten clones occupy roughly 0.046% of the sample. The specimen was naive CD4+ T cells from blood. Taken with the paper, the label for cell subset or site translates to: true naive CD4+ T cells. The receptors originated from a woman aged 18-29 years in good health.

This clone has just a few counts. The gene calls are TRBV23-1 and TRBJ2-7, with D possibly being TRBD1 (6 bases). TRBV23-1 qualifies as an ORF whose function is uncertain. Trimming removed 6 bases at V and 4 bases at J, with 19 bases between. This CDR3 has 15 residues. CDR3 loop: CASRTTGPTLYEQYV. In DNA, the CDR3 is TGCGCCAGCAGGACGACAGGCCCGACCCTTTACGAGCAGTACGTC.

The chain has TRBV5-1 and TRBJ2-5, with D possibly TRBD1 on 7 matching bases. V lost 4 bases to trimming and J lost 7 bases, with 17 bases between them. The CDR3 loop spans 14 amino acids. The germline V gene has CDR1 SGHRS and CDR2 YFSETQ. The CDR3 coding sequence is TGCGCCAGCAGCCCACAGGGGACCGGGAGGACCCAGTACTTC. It yields the protein CASSPQGTGRTQYF.

This clone showed up just a few times. The V and J genes are TRBV7-9 and TRBJ2-7; D unclear. CDR1 and CDR2 from the germline V gene are SEHNR and FQNEAQ (reference sequence). V lost 1 base and J lost 6, with 10 bases in between. This CDR3 has 13 residues. The CDR3 protein is CASSLGNEGEQYV. The CDR3 region has the DNA TGTGCCAGCAGCTTAGGGAATGAAGGCGAGCAGTACGTC.

Only a few counts were recorded for this clone. The gene calls are TRBV28 and TRBJ1-5; the match to TRBD1 covers 9 bases. Germline CDR1 is MDHEN and CDR2 is SYDVKM. V lost 5 bases to trimming and J lost 4 bases; unmatched junction nucleotides: 9. This CDR3 is built from 16 residues. In DNA form, the CDR3 reads TGTGCCAGCAGTCTATACCGGGACAGGGCGAATCAGCCCCAGCATTTT. As protein: CASSLYRDRANQPQHF.

A few counts support this clone. This sequence joins TRBV6-6 and TRBJ2-6; 7 nucleotides line up with TRBD1. V lost 10 bases and J lost 3; bases outside the gene matches: 3. Germline V gene sequence: CDR1 MNHNY, CDR2 SVGAGI (reference sequence). The CDR3 contains 13 residues. The CDR3 protein is CATTGDGANVLTF. The CDR3 coding sequence is TGTGCCACTACAGGGGATGGGGCCAACGTCCTGACTTTC.

This clone was counted a few times. The chain joins TRBV28 to TRBJ1-1, with D possibly TRBD1 on 5 matching bases. The germline V gene encodes CDR1 MDHEN and CDR2 SYDVKM. Trimming left V 6 bases short and J 1 base short, with 15 bases between. The CDR3 length is 15 residues. The CDR3 DNA is TGTGCCAGCAGCCTACTAGGGACGTGGAACACTGAAGCTTTCTTT. It is translated as CASSLLGTWNTEAFF.

This clone was counted only a few times. The CDR3 coding sequence is TGTGCCAGCAGCTCTCACAGGATTCCCTACGAGCAGTACGTC. It translates to CASSSHRIPYEQYV. The chain recombines TRBV7-9 with TRBJ2-7, with D possibly TRBD1 on 5 matching bases. This CDR3 is 14 amino acids long. Germline assignment: CDR1 SEHNR and CDR2 FQNEAQ (reference sequence). The germline V and J ends were trimmed by 4 bases and 2 bases, with 12 bases remaining between them.

The chain recombines TRBV9 with TRBJ1-1, with D possibly matching TRBD1 (6 bases). Germline-derived CDR1 and CDR2 are SGDLS and YYNGEE. CDR3 length: 14 amino acids. Trimming stripped 3 bases from V and 12 bases from J, with 21 bases between. This CDR3 is CASSAWRGAGETFF. As DNA, the CDR3 is TGTGCCAGCAGCGCCTGGAGAGGGGCAGGGGAAACTTTCTTT.

This clone was seen a few times. The genes are TRBV7-2 and TRBJ2-7; 9 bases fit TRBD2. Germline V gives CDR1 SGHTA, CDR2 FQGNSA. The V segment lost 5 bases and the J segment 4 bases; nucleotides outside the gene matches: 12. This CDR3 comprises 16 residues. CDR3 loop: CASSPSTSGGRYEQYF. The CDR3 DNA sequence: TGTGCCAGCAGCCCCTCGACTAGCGGAGGGAGATACGAGCAGTACTTC.

The chain uses TRBV25-1 and TRBJ2-4, with D perhaps given as TRBD1 or TRBD2 (5 bases each). The V end lost 7 bases, the J end lost 9 bases, and 16 bases lay between the germline ends. The CDR3 loop spans 13 amino acids. CDR1 and CDR2 from the germline V gene are MGHDK and SYGVNS. This CDR3 is CASTGTGKSIQYF. CDR3 sequence (DNA): TGTGCCAGCACCGGGACCGGGAAATCCATTCAGTACTTC.

This clone was seen more than once but under ten times. The chain recombines TRBV28 with TRBJ2-1; D is unresolved. Per germline, CDR1 MDHEN and CDR2 SYDVKM. The CDR3 has 13 amino acids. The V and J ends lost 8 bases and 0 bases respectively, with 8 bases between them. CDR3 loop: CASGPSSYNEQFF. CDR3 DNA sequence: TGTGCCAGCGGCCCGAGCTCCTACAATGAGCAGTTCTTC.

The table lists this clone with a few counts. Written as DNA, the CDR3 is TGTGCCTGGAGGACAGGTTCCTATGGCTACACCTTC. Its protein is CAWRTGSYGYTF. This rearrangement joins TRBV30 to TRBJ1-2; perhaps TRBD1 as D (6 bases). This CDR3 comprises 12 residues. Germline-derived CDR1 and CDR2 are GTSNPN and SVGIG (reference sequence). The ends were cut back, 3 bases at V and 4 bases at J, with 9 bases in the middle.

In its sample, this clone was seen a few times. The V and J genes are TRBV9 and TRBJ1-1; a weak D match, TRBD1 (5 bases). V lost 0 bases to trimming and J lost 2 bases, with 11 bases between them. The V gene's germline CDR1 is SGDLS and CDR2 YYNGEE. This CDR3 comprises 15 residues. The CDR3 region has the DNA TGTGCCAGCAGCGTAGTGGGGACGGTAAACACTGAAGCTTTCTTT. Translation: CASSVVGTVNTEAFF.

The chain joins TRBV4-3 to TRBJ2-7; D assignment may be TRBD1 or TRBD2 (6 bases each). V lost 3 bases and J 4 bases, leaving 16 bases between the germline ends. This CDR3 has 15 residues. The germline V gene encodes CDR1 LGHNA and CDR2 YSLEER. CDR3 loop: CASSQGGHGVYEQYF. The CDR3 bases are TGCGCCAGCAGCCAGGGGGGCCATGGGGTTTACGAGCAGTACTTC.

The CDR3 bases are TGCGCCAGCAGCCCGCGGGGGGCCACAGATACGCAGTATTTT. Encoded protein: CASSPRGATDTQYF. This chain uses TRBV4-3 with TRBJ2-3; TRBD2 matches at 8 bases. Germline-derived CDR1 and CDR2 are LGHNA and YSLEER. CDR3 size: 14 residues. After removal of 4 bases from V and 2 bases from J, the junction contained 2 bases not matched to a gene.

This clone was seen more than once but under ten times. The rearrangement uses TRBV7-9 and TRBJ2-6; D might be TRBD2 (5 bases). Germline V gene lookup returns CDR1 SEHNR and CDR2 FQNEAQ (reference sequence). V was cut by 5 bases and J by 4 bases, with 15 bases left in between. The CDR3 length is 16 residues. CDR3 residues: CASSRAREYGANVLTF. In nucleotides, the CDR3 is TGTGCCAGCAGCCGCGCGAGGGAGTACGGGGCCAACGTCCTGACTTTC.

The sample holds a few counts of this clone. The same CDR3 is also encoded by other DNA sequences in this sample. This sequence joins TRBV29-1 and TRBJ1-1; weak D call: TRBD1 (5 bases). V gave up 6 bases and J gave up 3 bases, with 5 bases separating them. Germline-derived CDR1 and CDR2 are SQVTM and ANQGSEA. This CDR3 is built from 10 residues. The CDR3 region is CSVGHTEAFF. Here the CDR3 DNA reads TGCAGCGTGGGGCACACTGAAGCTTTCTTT.

V gene TRBV4-1 combines with J gene TRBJ2-7, with D perhaps TRBD2 (6 bases). V was pared by 5 bases and J by 5 bases, with 16 bases between. This CDR3 has 14 residues. CDR1 is MGHRA, CDR2 YSYEKL, per germline. DNA for the CDR3: TGCGCCAGCAGCAGGACGGAGGGTTCGGACGAGCAGTACTTC. Protein sequence: CASSRTEGSDEQYF.

The chain has TRBV29-1 and TRBJ2-1, with 7 bases lining up with TRBD1. V shed 4 bases and J 8 bases; nucleotides not matched to a gene: 8. The CDR3 length is 13 residues. Germline V gives CDR1 SQVTM, CDR2 ANQGSEA. Written as DNA, the CDR3 is TGCAGCGTTGCAAGGGGGCCGGGCTATGAGCAGTTCTTC. Translating gives CSVARGPGYEQFF.

This clone was seen more than once but under ten times. The CDR3 DNA sequence: TGTGCCAGCTCACCTTACGGGGGGCCCAACAATGAGCAGTTCTTC. Translated, it gives CASSPYGGPNNEQFF. The rearrangement uses TRBV18 and TRBJ2-1; a weak D match, TRBD2 (7 bases). From germline, CDR1 is KGHSH and CDR2 LQKENI. Trimming stripped 3 bases from V and 5 bases from J, with 14 bases between. This CDR3 is 15 amino acids long.

There are a few counts of this clone. This chain connects TRBV25-1 to TRBJ1-4, with a weak D call TRBD1 (6 bases). Deletions cut 5 bases from V and 8 bases from J, with 18 bases between. Germline CDR1 and CDR2: MGHDK and SYGVNS. The CDR3 has 15 amino acids. The chain's CDR3 is CASSRARGAREKLFF. The CDR3 nucleotides read TGTGCCAGCAGTCGGGCCCGGGGGGCGCGGGAAAAACTGTTTTTT.

The chain recombines TRBV7-2 with TRBJ2-7, with 12 bases identical to TRBD1. The V and J ends lost 1 base and 7 bases, in that order; junction bases with no gene match: 5. CDR1 SGHTA and CDR2 FQGNSA come from the germline V gene. The CDR3 length is 15 residues. The CDR3 bases are TGTGCCAGCAGCTTAGAGGGGACAGGGGGCTTAGAGCAGTACTTC. Translated, it gives CASSLEGTGGLEQYF.

Only a few counts were recorded for this clone. The sample holds other DNA sequences that translate to the same CDR3. The rearrangement joins TRBV5-6 to TRBJ2-1; D call uncertain. The CDR3 extends over 12 amino acids. Trimming removed 2 bases from V and 6 bases from J, with 6 bases in between. The germline gives CDR1 SGHDT, CDR2 YYEEEE. CDR3 loop: CASSFTRNEQFF. The CDR3 bases are TGTGCCAGCAGCTTTACCCGCAATGAGCAGTTCTTC.

The chain is built from TRBV5-1 and TRBJ2-3, with no clear D. Trimming stripped 4 bases from V and 0 bases from J, with 6 bases between. CDR3 length: 13 residues. CDR1 SGHRS and CDR2 YFSETQ come from the germline V gene. DNA of the CDR3: TGCGCCAGCAGCCAGCAGAGCACAGATACGCAGTATTTT. This translates into CASSQQSTDTQYF. The full variable domain, in which reference TRBV5-1 and TRBJ2-3 provide the parts outside the CDR3, is KAGVTQTPRYLIKTRGQQVTLSCSPISGHRSVSWYQQTPGQGLQFLFEYFSETQRNKGNFPGRFSGRQFSNSRSEMNVSTLELGDSALYLCASSQQSTDTQYFGPGTRLTVL.

J is TRBJ2-1 and V is TRBV5-6; 7 bases are shared with TRBD1. V dropped 4 bases and J dropped 2; count of bases not matched to a gene: 6. From germline, CDR1 is SGHDT and CDR2 YYEEEE. The CDR3 runs 15 residues. CDR3 bases: TGTGCCAGCAGCCTGACCGGGACAGCCTACAATGAGCAGTTCTTC. Translating it yields CASSLTGTAYNEQFF.

This clone has a handful of counts. V and J are TRBV9 and TRBJ2-1, with 7 bases fitting TRBD1. V lost 3 bases and J lost 8; bases outside the gene matches: 8. From germline, CDR1 is SGDLS and CDR2 YYNGEE. The CDR3 contains 14 residues. The CDR3 DNA reads as TGTGCCAGCAGCGGTCGACAGGGAATCCATGAGCAGTTCTTC. Residues: CASSGRQGIHEQFF.

Details on this clone: The identical CDR3 is also encoded by other nucleotide sequences in the sample. This chain connects TRBV9 to TRBJ2-3; perhaps TRBD1 as D (6 bases). This CDR3 is built from 13 residues. Trimming took off 2 bases at V and 4 bases at J, with 8 bases between the two ends. CDR1 and CDR2 (germline): SGDLS, YYNGEE. CDR3 in amino acids: CASSVTGPDTQYF. The CDR3 DNA reads as TGTGCCAGCAGCGTTACAGGGCCAGATACGCAGTATTTT.

This rearrangement joins TRBV9 to TRBJ2-7; D might be TRBD2 (5 bases). From germline, CDR1 is SGDLS and CDR2 YYNGEE. CDR3 length equals 14 residues. The ends were cut back, 3 bases at V and 6 bases at J, with 16 bases in the middle. The CDR3 region is CASSATSSSSEQYV. The CDR3 coding sequence is TGTGCCAGCAGCGCTACGTCTAGCAGCAGCGAGCAGTACGTC.

This clone was recorded many times. The gene calls are TRBV30 and TRBJ2-6; D remains ambiguous. V was clipped by 4 bases and J by 2 bases, with 6 bases between them. Germline V gene data show CDR1 as GTSNPN and CDR2 as SVGIG (reference sequence). This CDR3 is built from 13 residues. The CDR3 coding sequence is TGTGCCTGGATTCCTCCTGGGGCCAACGTCCTGACTTTC. It is translated as CAWIPPGANVLTF.

This chain links TRBV19 with TRBJ1-5; 9 nucleotides line up with TRBD1. CDR3 length equals 15 residues. Germline-derived CDR1 and CDR2 are LNHDA and SQIVND (reference sequence). After removal of 4 bases from V and 2 bases from J, the junction contained 3 bases not matched to a gene. The CDR3 region is CASSTDRGGNQPQHF. The CDR3 region has the DNA TGTGCCAGTAGTACTGACAGGGGGGGCAATCAGCCCCAGCATTTT.

J is TRBJ2-7 and V is TRBV7-2, with D tentatively TRBD1 (5 bases). Trimming removed 6 bases from V and 4 bases from J, with 19 bases in between. Germline CDR1 SGHTA, CDR2 FQGNSA. CDR3 size: 15 residues. The CDR3 here is CASRPPGGKGYEQYF. CDR3 DNA sequence: TGTGCCAGCAGACCCCCCGGTGGGAAGGGGTACGAGCAGTACTTC.

CDR3 region: CASSISVSTETQYF. The CDR3 DNA follows: TGTGCCAGTAGTATCTCAGTTTCGACAGAGACCCAGTACTTC. This chain uses TRBV19 with TRBJ2-5; D uncertain. V gave up 3 bases and J gave up 4 bases, with 12 bases separating them. Germline V gene lookup returns CDR1 LNHDA and CDR2 SQIVND (reference sequence). The CDR3 extends over 14 amino acids.